The 22 T cell receptor beta chains below come from one sample, sequenced in a study of blood T cell repertoires in COVID-19. Clones were read by immunoSEQ multiplex PCR, and TCRdb kept only the in-frame ones, dropping some. The table lists about 94,000 clones, 80% of them singletons, with 15% to 20% in the top ten. Sequencing was performed on peripheral blood. The receptors were sampled from a human donor in a cohort sampled during active COVID-19.

V gene TRBV20-1 combines with J gene TRBJ1-1; maybe TRBD1 (5 bases). Trimming removed 3 bases from V and 2 bases from J, with 13 bases in between. Germline assignment: CDR1 DFQATT and CDR2 SNEGSKA (reference sequence). The CDR3 covers 14 residues. The CDR3 sequence is CSASRATGNTEAFF. The DNA of the CDR3 is TGCAGTGCTAGTAGGGCAACAGGTAACACTGAAGCTTTCTTT.

The chain uses TRBV11-2 and TRBJ2-1; TRBD2 matches 12 bases. The germline CDR1 and CDR2 sequences are SGHAT and FQNNGV. The CDR3 is 19 residues long. V trimming: 0 bases; J trimming: 0 bases; junction bases outside the gene matches: 6. The CDR3 bases are TGTGCCAGCAGCTTAGATGGTCTAGCGGGAGGGAGCTCCTACAATGAGCAGTTCTTC. Amino acids: CASSLDGLAGGSSYNEQFF.

The chain links TRBV6-5 to TRBJ2-3, with 10 bases aligning to TRBD2. The V gene's germline CDR1 is MNHEY and CDR2 SVGAGI. There are 14 residues in the CDR3. J lost 6 bases, V lost 8 bases, and 8 bases had no gene match. The CDR3 region is CASVAGGGGDTQYF. The CDR3 bases are TGTGCCAGCGTAGCGGGAGGAGGGGGGGATACGCAGTATTTT.

This rearrangement joins TRBV3-1 (or the pseudogene TRBV3-2) to TRBJ2-7; tentatively, D is TRBD1 (5 bases). The germline V gene has CDR1 LGHDT and CDR2 YNNKEL (reference sequence). The V and J ends lost 6 bases and 6 bases respectively, with 18 bases between them. There are 14 residues in the CDR3. CDR3 in amino acids: CASSPTSQAAEQYF. In nucleotides, the CDR3 is TGTGCCAGCAGTCCCACCTCACAGGCCGCCGAGCAGTACTTC.

V and J are TRBV5-4 and TRBJ2-7; weak D call: TRBD2 (6 bases). V lost 4 bases and J 2 bases, leaving 16 bases between the germline ends. Germline assignment: CDR1 SGHNT and CDR2 YYREEE (reference sequence). CDR3 length equals 15 residues. The CDR3 protein is CASSPRPTGAYEQYF. The CDR3 DNA follows: TGTGCCAGCAGCCCGCGACCTACGGGGGCCTACGAGCAGTACTTC.

The V gene is TRBV11-3, the J gene TRBJ2-7; a possible D gene is TRBD2 (5 bases). This CDR3 has 16 amino acids. Germline V gene sequence: CDR1 SGHNT, CDR2 YENEEA. Between the trimmed V and J ends, which lost 1 base and 0 bases, there was a span of 13 bases. The CDR3 loop reads CASSLGDYTRSYEQYF. The CDR3 DNA sequence: TGTGCCAGCAGCTTAGGAGACTACACTCGCTCCTACGAGCAGTACTTC. The variable domain in full, with the rest retrieved from reference TRBV11-3 and TRBJ2-7, is EAGVVQSPRYKIIEKKQPVAFWCNPISGHNTLYWYLQNLGQGPELLIRYENEEAVDDSQLPKDRFSAERLKGVDSTLKIQPAELGDSAVYLCASSLGDYTRSYEQYFGPGTRLTVT.

The chain has TRBV19 and TRBJ2-6; 7 bases align to TRBD1. Germline CDR1 LNHDA, CDR2 SQIVND (reference sequence). The CDR3 has 15 residues. With 7 bases clipped from V and 3 bases from J, the junction kept 6 bases outside the gene matches. As DNA, the CDR3 is TGTGCCAGTAAGGCAGGGGGTTTTGGGGCCAACGTCCTGACTTTC. Its translation: CASKAGGFGANVLTF.

V usage is TRBV18 and J usage is TRBJ2-2; D gene unclear. CDR1 and CDR2 from the germline V gene are KGHSH and LQKENI. The CDR3 is 13 amino acids. The V and J ends lost 2 bases and 6 bases respectively, with 7 bases between them. CDR3 region: CASSPEESGELFF. In nucleotides, the CDR3 is TGTGCCAGCTCACCAGAGGAGTCCGGGGAGCTGTTTTTT.

The gene calls are TRBV25-1 and TRBJ1-3, with TRBD1 matching 7 bases. The V and J ends lost 6 bases and 4 bases, in that order; junction bases with no gene match: 9. This CDR3 contains 15 residues. Germline assignment: CDR1 MGHDK and CDR2 SYGVNS. CDR3: CASRPTGTRGNTIYF. DNA for the CDR3: TGTGCCAGCAGACCGACAGGGACGAGAGGAAACACCATATATTTT.

The rearrangement joins TRBV7-9 to TRBJ2-5; D might be TRBD2 (6 bases). This CDR3 is 16 amino acids long. Germline loops: CDR1 SEHNR, CDR2 FQNEAQ (reference sequence). The ends were cut back, 2 bases at V and 5 bases at J, with 18 bases in the middle. CDR3 bases: TGTGCCAGCAGCTTATTCGGCGGGCGGGATGGGGAGACCCAGTACTTC. As protein: CASSLFGGRDGETQYF.

The gene calls are TRBV5-1 and TRBJ2-3, with D maybe TRBD1 (6 bases). Germline CDR1 is SGHRS and CDR2 is YFSETQ. V was pared by 2 bases and J by 4 bases, with 17 bases between. The CDR3 has 16 residues. The CDR3 coding sequence is TGCGCCAGCAGCTTATGGGACACAAAAATGGCAGATACGCAGTATTTT. Translation gives CASSLWDTKMADTQYF.

V is TRBV6-5 and J is TRBJ2-1; 8 bases are a match to TRBD1. CDR1 is MNHEY, CDR2 SVGAGI, per germline. The length of the CDR3 is 15 residues. Trimming removed 4 bases from V and 3 bases from J; junction bases left unmatched: 5. Here the CDR3 reads CASSSGQGNYNEQFF. CDR3 coding DNA: TGTGCCAGCAGTTCTGGACAGGGTAACTACAATGAGCAGTTCTTC.

This CDR3 is CASSQQGGGYTF. The CDR3, as DNA: TGTGCCAGCAGCCAACAGGGGGGTGGCTACACCTTC. V is TRBV3-1 (or the pseudogene TRBV3-2) and J is TRBJ1-2, with 7 bases that match TRBD1. Germline CDR1 reads LGHDT; CDR2 reads YNNKEL (reference sequence). V shed 2 bases, J shed 7 bases, and the junction held 1 base outside the gene matches. The CDR3 loop spans 12 amino acids.

This clone was detected only a few times. The V call is TRBV3-1 (or the pseudogene TRBV3-2), the J call TRBJ1-1; perhaps TRBD1 as D (5 bases). Trimming removed 4 bases at V and 1 base at J, with 16 bases between. The length of the CDR3 is 16 residues. The germline CDR1 and CDR2 sequences are LGHDT and YNNKEL (reference sequence). The CDR3 DNA is TGTGCCAGCAGCCGCTCAAGGAACAGGAAGAACACTGAAGCTTTCTTT. Encoded protein: CASSRSRNRKNTEAFF.

The chain carries TRBV7-2 and TRBJ2-7; 10 nucleotides line up with TRBD2. The CDR3 consists of 15 residues. Germline V gene lookup returns CDR1 SGHTA and CDR2 FQGNSA. V trimming: 4 bases; J trimming: 6 bases; junction bases outside the gene matches: 9. The CDR3 is CASSSSSGRATEQYF. The CDR3 DNA reads TGTGCCAGCAGCTCCTCGAGCGGGAGGGCGACCGAGCAGTACTTC.

This clone was counted a few times. The chain has TRBV28 and TRBJ1-1, with 8 bases aligning to TRBD1. Germline CDR1 is MDHEN and CDR2 is SYDVKM. The CDR3 has 11 amino acids. Germline trimming cut 6 bases from V and 11 bases from J; bases unmatched to any gene: 5. The CDR3 region is CASSLNRGAFF. As DNA, the CDR3 is TGTGCCAGCAGCCTGAACAGGGGGGCTTTCTTT.

The J gene is TRBJ2-7, the V gene TRBV18; TRBD1 matches 11 bases. CDR1 KGHSH and CDR2 LQKENI come from the germline V gene. This CDR3 has 16 amino acids. Trimming at V came to 0 bases and at J to 3 bases, leaving 4 bases not matched to a gene. CDR3 sequence: CASSPPGTGGFYEQYF. The CDR3 DNA follows: TGTGCCAGCTCACCACCCGGGACAGGGGGGTTCTACGAGCAGTACTTC.

The V and J genes are TRBV7-8 and TRBJ1-1; 7 bases fit TRBD1. J gave up 3 bases and V 5 bases, and 3 bases lay outside the gene matches. The CDR3 length is 13 residues. Germline loops: CDR1 SGHVS, CDR2 FQNEAQ. This CDR3 is CASSPDRDTEAFF. CDR3 DNA: TGTGCCAGCAGCCCAGACAGGGACACTGAAGCTTTCTTT.

J is TRBJ2-6 and V is TRBV6-9; D possibly corresponds to TRBD1 (6 bases). Germline CDR1 is MNHGY and CDR2 is SVAAGI. The ends were cut back, 2 bases at V and 0 bases at J, with 20 bases in the middle. The CDR3 runs 20 residues. CDR3 loop: CASSYMGGQGHRSGANVLTF. The DNA for the CDR3 is TGTGCCAGCAGTTATATGGGCGGGCAGGGGCACCGCTCTGGGGCCAACGTCCTGACTTTC.

The rearrangement links TRBV27 to TRBJ1-4; D gene ambiguous. Trimming took 6 bases from V and 0 from J, leaving 8 bases between them. The CDR3 has 14 residues. Germline V CDR1 and CDR2: MNHEY, SMNVEV (reference sequence). CDR3 sequence (DNA): TGTGCCAGCAGGCGCTTTGCAACTAATGAAAAACTGTTTTTT. This encodes CASRRFATNEKLFF.

The CDR3 DNA follows: TGTGCCAGCAGTTTGGGAAGCGGCTACGAGCAGTACTTC. Protein product: CASSLGSGYEQYF. The chain links TRBV12-3 or TRBV12-4 to TRBJ2-7, with a possible D match to TRBD2 (5 bases). The CDR3 runs to 13 residues. Trimming left V 3 bases short and J 3 bases short, with 9 bases between.

The V gene is TRBV24-1, the J gene TRBJ2-7; possibly TRBD2 for D (5 bases). V shed 4 bases and J shed 2 bases, with 11 bases lying between them. The CDR3 has 14 residues. The germline V gene has CDR1 KGHDR and CDR2 SFDVKD. The chain's CDR3 is CATSDPGSPYEQYF. CDR3 nucleotides: TGTGCCACCAGTGACCCGGGGAGTCCCTACGAGCAGTACTTC.